This is a list of T cell receptor beta chains from one sample in a study of cytomegalovirus exposure and HLA in healthy donors. The protocol was immunoSEQ multiplex PCR, while the TCRdb copy is restricted to in-frame clones and leaves out a portion. The sample contains 75,000 to 90,000 clones, under 80% of which appear only once. Source material: PBMCs. Receptor source: a male donor in good health and CMV-seropositive. Each CDR3 is given with its conserved first and last residue. D genes are given only for firm matches. Rows may omit the clone size; those that give it use once, few, many or a size class.

abundance | j_gene | v_gene | d_gene | CDR3nt | CDR3aa
. | TRBJ2-6 | TRBV27 | . | TGTGCCAGCAGCCTTGAGGGACTGACTCCCTCTGGGGCCAACGTCCTGACTTTC | CASSLEGLTPSGANVLTF
. | TRBJ2-7 | TRBV5-6 | TRBD2 | TGTGCCAGCAGCCGAATACTAGCGGGAGGCTCGAACGAGCAGTACTTC | CASSRILAGGSNEQYF
few | TRBJ1-2 | TRBV4-2 | . | TGTGCCAGCAGCCAAGAGAGGGCCCAGTCGGGGTGGGGCTACACCTTC | CASSQERAQSGWGYTF
few | TRBJ1-6 | TRBV4-1 | . | TGCGCCAGCAGCCCCCTCGGACTTGCCCATTCACCCCTCCACTTT | CASSPLGLAHSPLHF
. | TRBJ2-3 | TRBV25-1 | TRBD2 | TGTGCCAGCACCCCCCCCGGGACTAGCGGAACTAGCACAGATACGCAGTATTTT | CASTPPGTSGTSTDTQYF
. | TRBJ1-4 | TRBV28 | TRBD1 | TGTGCCAGCAGTTTCGGGGACAGGGTATATCTGTTTTTT | CASSFGDRVYLFF
. | TRBJ1-1 | TRBV6-5 | . | TGTGCCAGCAGATTATCCCAGGGGCGGAACACTGAAGCTTTCTTT | CASRLSQGRNTEAFF
. | TRBJ2-3 | TRBV7-9 | TRBD2 | TGTGCCAGCAGCTTACGCGGGAGCGGCTCAGATACGCAGTATTTT | CASSLRGSGSDTQYF
. | TRBJ2-6 | TRBV6-1 | . | TGTGCCAGCAGCGGACACCGCTCTGGGGCCAACGTCCTGACTTTC | CASSGHRSGANVLTF
. | TRBJ2-7 | TRBV5-1 | TRBD2 | TGCGCCAGCAGCTTGGGGCTAGCGGGAAACTACGAGCAGTACTTC | CASSLGLAGNYEQYF
once | TRBJ2-7 | TRBV6-1 | TRBD1 | TGTGCCAGCAGTGAATACAGGGGATACGAGCAGTACTTC | CASSEYRGYEQYF
. | TRBJ1-2 | TRBV7-9 | . | TGTGCCAGCAGCTTACGGGGAATCGGCTACACCTTC | CASSLRGIGYTF
. | TRBJ2-3 | TRBV19 | TRBD2 | TGTGCCAGTAGCGTCTCCGGGACTAGCCCAGGTACGCAGTATTTT | CASSVSGTSPGTQYF
. | TRBJ2-3 | TRBV27 | TRBD2 | TGTGCCAGCCTCTCAGGGCTAGCGGTGGCAGATACGCAGTATTTT | CASLSGLAVADTQYF
. | TRBJ1-6 | TRBV9 | TRBD1 | TGTGCCAGCAGCCCGGGACAGGGCCCCAATTCACCCCTCCACTTT | CASSPGQGPNSPLHF
. | TRBJ1-2 | TRBV2 | TRBD1 | TGTGCCAGCAAGATAACAGGGGCCTTCTATGGCTACACCTTC | CASKITGAFYGYTF
. | TRBJ2-5 | TRBV28 | . | TGTGCCAGCAGGGAGGGCCAAGAGACCCAGTACTTC | CASREGQETQYF
. | TRBJ2-7 | TRBV28 | TRBD2 | TGTGCCAGCAGTTCAGCGGGAAAACCCTACGAGCAGTACTTC | CASSSAGKPYEQYF
. | TRBJ1-3 | TRBV6-5 | . | TGTGCCAGCAGTCAAAACGGTGGAAACACCATATATTTT | CASSQNGGNTIYF
. | TRBJ2-5 | TRBV7-9 | . | TGTGCCAGCAGCTTAACCGACGGGGTGGAGACCCAGTACTTC | CASSLTDGVETQYF
. | TRBJ1-2 | TRBV28 | . | TGTGCCAGCAGCCCCAGGGGTGGCTACACCTTC | CASSPRGGYTF
. | TRBJ2-7 | TRBV27 | . | TGTGCCAGCAGTAGCAGTAGCGGTAACGACGAGCAGTACTTC | CASSSSSGNDEQYF
. | TRBJ2-1 | TRBV2 | TRBD2 | TGTGCCAGCAGACCCGAACGGGGGGGCCTGTTCTTC | CASRPERGGLFF
. | TRBJ1-4 | TRBV23-1 | . | TGCGCCAGCAACGAACGAGAGATCGGACATTCAACTAATGAAAAACTGTTTTTT | CASNEREIGHSTNEKLFF
. | TRBJ2-6 | TRBV28 | . | TGTGCCAGCAGTCCCGCCGGCGCGGCCGGTGGGGCCAACGTCCTGACTTTC | CASSPAGAAGGANVLTF
. | TRBJ1-4 | TRBV6-5 | TRBD1 | TGTGCCAGCAGACGAACAGGGGTGGCTAATGAAAAACTGTTTTTT | CASRRTGVANEKLFF
. | TRBJ2-1 | TRBV5-6 | TRBD2 | TGTGCCAGCAGCGGAGGGAGGGCCCGGAATGAGCAGTTCTTC | CASSGGRARNEQFF
. | TRBJ2-1 | TRBV28 | TRBD1 | TGTGCCAGCAGTTTATGGCCGAGGCAGGGGGCTTACAATGAGCAGTTCTTC | CASSLWPRQGAYNEQFF
. | TRBJ2-5 | TRBV21-1 | . | TGTGCCAGCAGCAAAGGGGGAGCGGCCCGATTAAACTTC | CASSKGGAARLNF
. | TRBJ1-1 | TRBV4-3 | . | TGCGCCAGCAGATACTCGGGGAACACTGAAGCTTTCTTT | CASRYSGNTEAFF
. | TRBJ2-7 | TRBV29-1 | . | TGCAGCGTTGATGGTCTCTACGAGCAGTACTTC | CSVDGLYEQYF
. | TRBJ1-1 | TRBV11-3 | . | TGTGCCAGCAGCTTTGGACAGCTCACTGAAGCTTTCTTT | CASSFGQLTEAFF
. | TRBJ1-2 | TRBV5-5 | . | TGTGCCAGCAGACGAAGAGGCGAGGGAACTAACTATGGCTACACCTTC | CASRRRGEGTNYGYTF
. | TRBJ2-1 | TRBV5-4 | TRBD2 | TGTGCCAGCAGCGGGGGGACTAGCGGCTACAATGAGCAGTTCTTC | CASSGGTSGYNEQFF
. | TRBJ1-2 | TRBV14 | TRBD1 | TGTGCCAGCAGCCAAGATCTCACAGGGGGCGCTCAGGGCTACACCTTC | CASSQDLTGGAQGYTF
. | TRBJ1-2 | TRBV7-2 | TRBD1 | TGTGCCAGCAGCTCCGGACAGGGAAGGATCTATGGCTACACCTTC | CASSSGQGRIYGYTF
once | TRBJ1-2 | TRBV25-1 | . | TGTGCCAGCAGTCTCACCAGGGACTTAAGCTATGGCTACACCTTC | CASSLTRDLSYGYTF
. | TRBJ2-2 | TRBV6-1 | . | TGTGCCAGCAACACCGCCGGGGAGCTGTTTTTT | CASNTAGELFF
. | TRBJ1-4 | TRBV10-2 | . | TGCGCCAGCAGTGAATCCAGGGAACTGTTTTTT | CASSESRELFF
few | TRBJ1-4 | TRBV9 | TRBD1 | TGTGCCAGCAGCGTAGGGCAACAGGGGAATGAAAAACTGTTTTTT | CASSVGQQGNEKLFF
. | TRBJ1-2 | TRBV9 | TRBD1 | TGTGCCAGCAGCGCGTCCCGGGACAGATTCTATGGCTACACCTTC | CASSASRDRFYGYTF
. | TRBJ2-7 | TRBV27 | TRBD1 | TGTGCCAGCCGGGGACAGGGGTTCTACGAGCAGTACTTC | CASRGQGFYEQYF
few | TRBJ2-1 | TRBV5-1 | . | TGCGCCAGCAGCTGGGGGACAACCTCCTACAATGAGCAGTTCTTC | CASSWGTTSYNEQFF
few | TRBJ1-1 | TRBV7-2 | . | TGTGCCAGCAGCGCGACAGTGAACACTGAAGCTTTCTTT | CASSATVNTEAFF
. | TRBJ1-2 | TRBV28 | . | TGTGCCAGCAGTTTTGTACAGGGCGATGGCTACACCTTC | CASSFVQGDGYTF
. | TRBJ1-5 | TRBV2 | TRBD1 | TGTGCCAGCAACCAACAGGGGGCAAACCAGCATTTT | CASNQQGANQHF
. | TRBJ1-6 | TRBV5-1 | TRBD1 | TGCGCCAGCAGGCCTTTTGGGACAGGGGGTAAGTCACCCCTCCACTTT | CASRPFGTGGKSPLHF
. | TRBJ2-1 | TRBV9 | . | TGTGCCAGCAGCGCTTTCAATGAGCAGTTCTTC | CASSAFNEQFF
. | TRBJ1-3 | TRBV4-1 | . | TGCGCCAGCAGCCCCTGGGTACAGGTCCCTGGAAACACCATATATTTT | CASSPWVQVPGNTIYF
. | TRBJ2-7 | TRBV7-9 | TRBD2 | TGTGCCAGCAGCCCCCCCGGGACTAGCGGGAGCTACGAGCAGTACTTC | CASSPPGTSGSYEQYF
. | TRBJ2-7 | TRBV5-1 | . | TGCGCCAGCAGCTTGCCGGGAGTCTACGAGCAGTACTTC | CASSLPGVYEQYF